Included here is one T cell receptor (beta chain) sequence, with context. The antigen is unknown. The V gene end was trimmed by 3 bases and the J gene end by 6 bases; junction bases not matched to a gene: 13. The germline V gene encodes CDR1 MGHDK and CDR2 SYGVNS. This CDR3 spans 18 amino acids. This entry is derived from a study of OX40 agonist ivuxolimab in advanced cancers. As for the study in general: Patients receiving dose escalation had hepatocellular carcinoma, melanoma, renal cell or head and neck cancer. In three patients, partial responses were observed, one with hepatocellular carcinoma and two with cutaneous melanoma.

General study points: Researchers did not establish what antigens the expanded peripheral T cells target. Compared with others, partial responders at 0.1-3.0 mg/kg displayed clonal expansion among the lowest.

Here immunoSEQ multiplex PCR was the method, and the copy in TCRdb shows in-frame clones only, minus some. The sample includes 15,000 to 20,000 clones, 65% to 90% of them seen just once. This sequence originates from an adult with an advanced solid tumor such as melanoma, head and neck, liver or kidney cancer. The sample consisted of CD4+ or CD8+ T cells sorted from blood, taken in a trial of the OX40 agonist ivuxolimab. The chain combines TRBV25-1 with TRBJ2-3, with 12 bases that match TRBD2. CDR3 nucleotides: TGTGCCAGCAGTGACCCCCCGACTAGCGGGGGTTCCTTGGATACGCAGTATTTT. This translates into CASSDPPTSGGSLDTQYF. Supplemented by reference TRBV25-1 and TRBJ2-3, the full variable domain reads EADIYQTPRYLVIGTGKKITLECSQTMGHDKMYWYQQDPGMELHLIHYSYGVNSTEKGDLSSESTVSRIRTEHFPLTLESARPSHTSQYLCASSDPPTSGGSLDTQYFGPGTRLTVL.